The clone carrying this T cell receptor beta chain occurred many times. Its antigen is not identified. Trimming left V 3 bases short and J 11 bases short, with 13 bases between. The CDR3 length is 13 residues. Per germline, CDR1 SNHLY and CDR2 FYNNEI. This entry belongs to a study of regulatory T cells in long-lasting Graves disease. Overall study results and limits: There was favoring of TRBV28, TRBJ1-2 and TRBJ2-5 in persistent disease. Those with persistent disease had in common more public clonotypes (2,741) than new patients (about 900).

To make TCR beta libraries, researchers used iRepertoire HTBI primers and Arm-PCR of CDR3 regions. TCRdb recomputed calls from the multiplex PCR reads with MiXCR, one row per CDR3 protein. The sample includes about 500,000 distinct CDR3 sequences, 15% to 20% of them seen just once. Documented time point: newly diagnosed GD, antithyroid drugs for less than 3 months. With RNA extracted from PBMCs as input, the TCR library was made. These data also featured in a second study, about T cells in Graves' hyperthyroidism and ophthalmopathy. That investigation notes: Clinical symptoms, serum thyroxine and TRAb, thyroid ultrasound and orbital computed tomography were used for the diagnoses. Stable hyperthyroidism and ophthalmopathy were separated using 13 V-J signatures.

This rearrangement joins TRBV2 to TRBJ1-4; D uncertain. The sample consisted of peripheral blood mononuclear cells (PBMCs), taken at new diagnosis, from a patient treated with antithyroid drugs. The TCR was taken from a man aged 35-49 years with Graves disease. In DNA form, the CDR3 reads TGTGCCAGCAGTGACACGAATCCCGGTAAACTGTTTTTT. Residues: CASSDTNPGKLFF.